This TCR beta chain was sequenced for a study of T cells in localized non-small cell lung cancer. Study results and caveats: Adjacent lung was found to contain a median around 58 of the top 100 tumor clones. Uninvolved adjacent lung showed higher T cell clonality than tumor.

Germline-derived CDR1 and CDR2 are MNHEY and SMNVEV (reference sequence). V lost 0 bases and J lost 4, with 9 bases in between. This CDR3 comprises 14 residues. In the case of this clone: What it recognizes is unknown. Distinct nucleotide sequences in the sample also encode this CDR3.

The protocol was immunoSEQ multiplex PCR, while the TCRdb copy is restricted to in-frame clones and leaves out a portion. Of around 96,000 clones in the sample, around 90% were seen once. This sequence was found in a woman between 35 and 75 years old with stage II squamous cell lung carcinoma. This chain joins TRBV27 and TRBJ1-2, with D tentatively TRBD1 (5 bases). Sample: PBMCs, taken before any cancer treatment. The CDR3 bases are TGTGCCAGCAGTTTATCGCAGGGCTCCTATGGCTACACCTTC. Translating gives CASSLSQGSYGYTF.